This T cell receptor (beta chain) was obtained from a study of radiation and T cells in renal cell carcinoma. Study-level background: Nephrectomy followed 15 Gy stereotactic body radiation by 4 weeks.

The protocol was immunoSEQ multiplex PCR, while the TCRdb copy is restricted to in-frame clones and leaves out a portion. The sample has 100,000 to 150,000 clones; around 81% are singletons. Documented time point: blood 2 weeks post-SBRT. Treatment defined: 15 Gy SBRT to primary tumor, nephrectomy 4 weeks later. After SBRT, blood was collected at 2 and 4 weeks, plus baseline. V was cut by 1 base and J by 8 bases, with 11 bases left in between. This CDR3 is built from 14 residues. CDR1 is MDHEN and CDR2 is SYDVKM in the germline V gene. General study findings and limits: In blood, top tumor clones expanded by 2 weeks, shrinking by 4.

With regard to this clone: Antigen unknown.

The chain carries TRBV28 and TRBJ1-4; maybe TRBD1 (5 bases). The sample consisted of blood, taken from a patient whose treatment included radiotherapy and nephrectomy. This clonotype was obtained from a man in his fifties or sixties with renal cell carcinoma. The CDR3 is CASSLSGVREKLFF. CDR3 nucleotide sequence: TGTGCCAGCAGTTTATCGGGGGTTAGGGAAAAACTGTTTTTT.